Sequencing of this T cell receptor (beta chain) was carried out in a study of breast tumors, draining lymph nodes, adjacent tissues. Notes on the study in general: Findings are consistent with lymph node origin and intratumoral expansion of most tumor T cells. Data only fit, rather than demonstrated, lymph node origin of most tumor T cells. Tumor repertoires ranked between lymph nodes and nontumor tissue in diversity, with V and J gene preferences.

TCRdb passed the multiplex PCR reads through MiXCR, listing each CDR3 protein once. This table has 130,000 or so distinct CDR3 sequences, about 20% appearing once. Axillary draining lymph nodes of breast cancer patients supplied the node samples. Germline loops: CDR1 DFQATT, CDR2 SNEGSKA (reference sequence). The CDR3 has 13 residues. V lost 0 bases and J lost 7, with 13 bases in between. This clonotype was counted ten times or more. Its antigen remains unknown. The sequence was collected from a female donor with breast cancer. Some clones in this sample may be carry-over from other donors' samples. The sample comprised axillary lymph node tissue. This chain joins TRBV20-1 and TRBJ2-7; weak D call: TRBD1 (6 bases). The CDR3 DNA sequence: TGCAGTGCTAGAGAGACCAGGGGCCGGGAGCAGTACTTC. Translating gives CSARETRGREQYF.